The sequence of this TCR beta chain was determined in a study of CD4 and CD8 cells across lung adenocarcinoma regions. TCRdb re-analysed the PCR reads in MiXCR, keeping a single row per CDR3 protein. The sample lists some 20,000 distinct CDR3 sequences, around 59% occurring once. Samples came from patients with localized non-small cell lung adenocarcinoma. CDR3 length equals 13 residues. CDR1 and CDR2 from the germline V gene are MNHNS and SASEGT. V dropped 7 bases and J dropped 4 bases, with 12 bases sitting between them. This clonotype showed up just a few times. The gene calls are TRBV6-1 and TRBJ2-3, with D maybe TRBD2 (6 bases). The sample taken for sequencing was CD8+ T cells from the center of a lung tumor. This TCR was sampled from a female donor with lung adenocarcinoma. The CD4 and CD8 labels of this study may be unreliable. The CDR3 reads CASKEGNADTQYF. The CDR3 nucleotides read TGTGCCAGCAAGGAGGGCAATGCAGATACGCAGTATTTT.